These T cell receptor beta chains were read from a single sample in a study of T cell responses to AZD1222 COVID-19 vaccine. Some clones are missing from TCRdb's copy, which holds only in-frame ones; the method was immunoSEQ multiplex PCR. The sample contains fewer than 180,000 clones, around 94% of which appear only once. Sample: peripheral blood, taken on day 0 of AZD1222 vaccination. The receptors here all came from an adult in good health. CDR3s leave out the opening cysteine and the closing phenylalanine or tryptophan.

>TRBV27|14|TRBJ1-6
ASSPNRGRLNSPLH
>TRBV29-1|10|TRBJ1-3
SVAESGNTIY
>TRBV5-1|12|TRBJ1-4
ASSLGRVGEKLF
>TRBV5-1|12|TRBJ1-2
ASSFLQGNYGYT
>TRBV10-3|12|TRBJ2-2
AISVSRDTGELF
>TRBV3-1/TRBV3-2|12|TRBJ1-2
ASSPITGLGGYT
>TRBV7-9|13|TRBJ2-1
ASSTSGFAYNEQF
>TRBV4-2|15|TRBJ2-1
ASSQDGRGQGLNEQF
>TRBV4-2|14|TRBJ2-6
ASSQDESNGANVLT
>TRBV5-1|14|TRBJ2-2
ASSPTQAMNTGELF
>TRBV5-4|13|TRBJ2-5
ASSQPGTSRETQY
>TRBV6-2/TRBV6-3|17|TRBJ2-6
ASIPGGALPRSGANVLT
>TRBV21-1|11|TRBJ1-2
ASSKGLNYGYT
>TRBV27|14|TRBJ2-1
ASSPEGHWRGNEQF
>TRBV15|14|TRBJ1-4
ATSRDKATYNEKLF
>TRBV9|11|TRBJ1-6
ASSVGSGSPLH
>TRBV18|13|TRBJ2-2
ASSQQGANTGELF
>TRBV12-5|12|TRBJ2-1
ASLDGRVSNEQF
>TRBV2|10|TRBJ1-1
ASSEGGYKAF
>TRBV7-8|13|TRBJ1-1
ASSSARGGNTEAF
>TRBV7-8|13|TRBJ1-2
ASSLVDSWGYGYT
>TRBV9|14|TRBJ2-5
ASSGAVGQGKETQY
>TRBV7-9|14|TRBJ2-3
ASSFQTGPFTDTQY
>TRBV5-1|14|TRBJ2-1
ASSLFRGTVYNEQF
>TRBV28|13|TRBJ1-5
ASSLPGQNNQPQH
>TRBV9|11|TRBJ1-1
ASSGGRGTEAF
>TRBV4-2|14|TRBJ1-2
ASSQDPRPTNYGYT
>TRBV30|11|TRBJ1-2
AWSVGRNYGYT
>TRBV5-1|12|TRBJ1-2
ASRSGTGLYGYT
>TRBV18|11|TRBJ2-1
ASSPAALGRQF
>TRBV7-9|11|TRBJ1-1
ASSFIRVPEAF
>TRBV29-1|13|TRBJ2-2
SVRDPYIGTGELF
>TRBV5-5|11|TRBJ1-5
ASSFGLTEPQH
>TRBV19|10|TRBJ1-5
ATKGEDQPQH
>TRBV4-1|11|TRBJ2-1
ASSPPPSDEQF
>TRBV5-1|12|TRBJ1-2
ASSSGTGWYGYT
>TRBV5-1|13|TRBJ2-5
ASSWGGSKGETQY
>TRBV3-1/TRBV3-2|11|TRBJ1-4
ASSLTGGEKLF
>TRBV4-1|12|TRBJ2-2
ASSPAINTGELF
>TRBV6-6|12|TRBJ1-2
ASSSDRGAGGYT
>TRBV7-8|13|TRBJ1-2
ASSLQGSLDYGYT
>TRBV12-3/TRBV12-4|11|TRBJ2-5
ASSWWGNETQY
>TRBV19|14|TRBJ2-1
ASRVGGGSSYNEQF
>TRBV29-1|13|TRBJ2-1
SVSANRDGPNEQF
>TRBV6-2/TRBV6-3|12|TRBJ1-6
ASSFRDSNSPLH
>TRBV11-2|11|TRBJ1-5
ASSLRVNQPQH
>TRBV2|15|TRBJ1-1
ASRPRQGAVSNTEAF
>TRBV4-3|14|TRBJ2-4
ASSQDTTDRGYIQY
>TRBV24-1|15|TRBJ2-6
ATSEGAGTPGANVLT
>TRBV7-9|11|TRBJ1-1
ASSLQSYTEAF
>TRBV28|13|TRBJ1-4
ATQRRGATNEKLF
>TRBV7-9|13|TRBJ2-6
ASSLSESGANVLT
>TRBV28|10|TRBJ1-5
ASSQPGQPQH